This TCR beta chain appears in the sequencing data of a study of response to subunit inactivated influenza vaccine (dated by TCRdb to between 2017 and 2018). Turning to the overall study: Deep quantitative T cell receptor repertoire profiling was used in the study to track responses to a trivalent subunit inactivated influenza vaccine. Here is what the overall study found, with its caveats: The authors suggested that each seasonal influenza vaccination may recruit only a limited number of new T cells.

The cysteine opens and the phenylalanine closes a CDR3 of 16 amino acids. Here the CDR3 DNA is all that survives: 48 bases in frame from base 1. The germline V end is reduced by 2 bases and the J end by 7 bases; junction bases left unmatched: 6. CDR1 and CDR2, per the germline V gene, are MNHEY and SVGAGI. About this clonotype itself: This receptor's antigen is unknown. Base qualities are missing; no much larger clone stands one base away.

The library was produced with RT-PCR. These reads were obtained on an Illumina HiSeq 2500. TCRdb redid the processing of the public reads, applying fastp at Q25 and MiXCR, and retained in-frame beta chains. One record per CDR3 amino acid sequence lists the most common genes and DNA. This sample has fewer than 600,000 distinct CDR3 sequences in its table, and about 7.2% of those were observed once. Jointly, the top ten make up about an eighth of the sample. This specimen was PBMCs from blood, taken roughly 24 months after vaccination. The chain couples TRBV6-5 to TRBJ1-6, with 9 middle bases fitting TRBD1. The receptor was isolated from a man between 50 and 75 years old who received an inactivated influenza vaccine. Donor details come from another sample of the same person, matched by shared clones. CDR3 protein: CASSYTGQGANSPLHF. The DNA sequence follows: TGTGCCAGCAGTTACACGGGACAGGGTGCAAATTCACCCCTCCACTTT.